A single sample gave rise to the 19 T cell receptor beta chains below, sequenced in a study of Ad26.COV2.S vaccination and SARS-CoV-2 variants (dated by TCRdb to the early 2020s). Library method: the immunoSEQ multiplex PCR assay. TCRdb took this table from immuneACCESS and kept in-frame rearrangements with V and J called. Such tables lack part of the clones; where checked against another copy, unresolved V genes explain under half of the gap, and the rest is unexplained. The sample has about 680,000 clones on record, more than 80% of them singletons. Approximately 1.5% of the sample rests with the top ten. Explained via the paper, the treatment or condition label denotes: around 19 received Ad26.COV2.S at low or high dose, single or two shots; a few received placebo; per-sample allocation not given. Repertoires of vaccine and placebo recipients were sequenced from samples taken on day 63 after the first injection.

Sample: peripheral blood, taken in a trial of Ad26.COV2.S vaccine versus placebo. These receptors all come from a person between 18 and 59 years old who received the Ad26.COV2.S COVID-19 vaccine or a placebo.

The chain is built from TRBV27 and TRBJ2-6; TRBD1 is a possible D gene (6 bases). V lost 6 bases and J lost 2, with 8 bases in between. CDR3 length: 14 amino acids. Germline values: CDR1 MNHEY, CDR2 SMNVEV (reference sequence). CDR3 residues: CASSRTAGANVLTF. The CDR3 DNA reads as TGTGCCAGCAGCCGGACAGCTGGGGCCAACGTCCTGACTTTC.

The chain's CDR3 is CASSLGLAGATYEQYF. The DNA of the CDR3 is TGTGCCAGCTCCCTTGGACTAGCGGGGGCCACCTACGAGCAGTACTTC. The rearrangement joins TRBV18 to TRBJ2-7, with TRBD2 identical over 13 bases. The J segment lost 2 bases and the V segment lost 6 bases, leaving 7 bases of the junction unmatched. The CDR3 contains 16 residues. Germline assignment: CDR1 KGHSH and CDR2 LQKENI. The full variable domain, completed using reference TRBV18 and TRBJ2-7, is NAGVMQNPRHLVRRRGQEARLRCSPMKGHSHVYWYRQLPEEGLKFMVYLQKENIIDESGMPKERFSAEFPKEGPSILRIQQVVRGDSAAYFCASSLGLAGATYEQYFGPGTRLTVT.

CDR3 residues: CASSPRLGTVSGANVLTF. The DNA of the CDR3 is TGTGCCAGCAGCCCCAGGCTCGGGACCGTCTCTGGGGCCAACGTCCTGACTTTC. The chain is built from TRBV7-2 and TRBJ2-6; D assignment may be TRBD1 or TRBD2 (5 bases each). Deletions cut 5 bases from V and 0 bases from J, with 17 bases between. From germline, CDR1 is SGHTA and CDR2 FQGNSA. The CDR3 runs to 18 residues.

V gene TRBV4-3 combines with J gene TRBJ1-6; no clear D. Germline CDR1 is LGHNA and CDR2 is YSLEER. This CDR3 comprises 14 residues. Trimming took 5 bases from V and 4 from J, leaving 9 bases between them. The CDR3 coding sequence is TGCGCCAGCAGCGGCCTTAGGTATAATTCACCCCTCCACTTT. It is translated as CASSGLRYNSPLHF.

In DNA, the CDR3 is TGTGCCAGCAGTCGTACGGGACAGATGAACACTGAAGCTTTCTTT. Translated: CASSRTGQMNTEAFF. This chain uses TRBV7-8 with TRBJ1-1, with TRBD1 matching 7 bases. CDR1 is SGHVS and CDR2 is FQNEAQ in the germline V gene. V was clipped by 6 bases and J by 0 bases; unmatched bases: 7. The CDR3 consists of 15 residues.

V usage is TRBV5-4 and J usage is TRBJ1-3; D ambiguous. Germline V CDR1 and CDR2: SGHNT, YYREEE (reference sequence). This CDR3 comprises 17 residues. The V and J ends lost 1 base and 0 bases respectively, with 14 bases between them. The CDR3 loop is CASSLKASLSSGNTIYF. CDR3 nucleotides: TGTGCCAGCAGCTTGAAGGCTTCGTTGTCCTCTGGAAACACCATATATTTT.

The DNA for the CDR3 is TGTGCCAGCAGCCAAGATTGGTTGGGACTAGGGGAGACCCAGTACTTC. This gives the protein CASSQDWLGLGETQYF. This chain connects TRBV14 to TRBJ2-5; TRBD2 aligns across 8 bases. Germline CDR1 and CDR2: SGHDN and FVKESK. The CDR3 loop spans 16 amino acids. Unmatched junction bases numbered 8, after V lost 0 bases and J lost 5 bases.

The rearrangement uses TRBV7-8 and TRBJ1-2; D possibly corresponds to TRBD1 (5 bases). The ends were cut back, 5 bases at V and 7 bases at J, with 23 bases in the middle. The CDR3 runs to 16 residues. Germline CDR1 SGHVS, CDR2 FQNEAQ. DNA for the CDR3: TGTGCCAGCAGCCCCGTCGGGGGGGTTTGGGGAGGTGGCTACACCTTC. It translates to CASSPVGGVWGGGYTF.

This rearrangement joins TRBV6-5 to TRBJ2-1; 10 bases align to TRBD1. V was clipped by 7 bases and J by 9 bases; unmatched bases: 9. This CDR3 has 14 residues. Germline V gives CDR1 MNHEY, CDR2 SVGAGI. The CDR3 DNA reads TGTGCCAGCAACCTGGGACAGGGGATCGGTGAGCAGTTCTTC. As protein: CASNLGQGIGEQFF.

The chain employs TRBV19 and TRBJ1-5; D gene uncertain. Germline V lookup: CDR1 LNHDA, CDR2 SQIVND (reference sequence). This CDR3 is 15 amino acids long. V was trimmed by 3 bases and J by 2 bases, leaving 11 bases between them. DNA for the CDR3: TGTGCCAGTAGTATCCGGACGGTCGGCAATCAGCCCCAGCATTTT. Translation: CASSIRTVGNQPQHF. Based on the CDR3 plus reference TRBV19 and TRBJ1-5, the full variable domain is DGGITQSPKYLFRKEGQNVTLSCEQNLNHDAMYWYRQDPGQGLRLIYYSQIVNDFQKGDIAEGYSVSREKKESFPLTVTSAQKNPTAFYLCASSIRTVGNQPQHFGDGTRLSIL.

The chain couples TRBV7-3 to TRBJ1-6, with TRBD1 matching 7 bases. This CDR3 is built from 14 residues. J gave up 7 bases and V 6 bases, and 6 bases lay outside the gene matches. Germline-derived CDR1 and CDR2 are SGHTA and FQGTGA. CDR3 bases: TGTGCCAGCAGTTTCACAGGGGTGAATTCACCCCTCCACTTT. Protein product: CASSFTGVNSPLHF.

The CDR3 here is CASSRDVTGELFF. CDR3 sequence (DNA): TGCGCCAGCAGCCGGGACGTCACCGGGGAGCTGTTTTTT. The J gene is TRBJ2-2, the V gene TRBV5-1; D may match TRBD1 or TRBD2 (5 bases each). With 4 bases removed from V and 4 bases from J, the gap between germline ends came to 8 bases. Germline lookup yields CDR1 SGHRS and CDR2 YFSETQ. This CDR3 has 13 residues.

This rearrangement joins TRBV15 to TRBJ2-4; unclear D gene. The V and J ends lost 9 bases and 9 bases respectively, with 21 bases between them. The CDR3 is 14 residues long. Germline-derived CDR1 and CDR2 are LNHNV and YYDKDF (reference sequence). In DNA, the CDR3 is TGTGCCACTCAACTTGGCTTACCCCCCGGCATTCAGTACTTC. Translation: CATQLGLPPGIQYF.

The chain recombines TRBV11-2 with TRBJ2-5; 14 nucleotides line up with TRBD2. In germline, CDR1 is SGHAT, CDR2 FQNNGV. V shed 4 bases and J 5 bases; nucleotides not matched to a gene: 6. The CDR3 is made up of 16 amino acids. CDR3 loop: CASSWGLAGVKETQYF. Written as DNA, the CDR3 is TGTGCCAGCAGCTGGGGACTAGCGGGAGTTAAGGAGACCCAGTACTTC.

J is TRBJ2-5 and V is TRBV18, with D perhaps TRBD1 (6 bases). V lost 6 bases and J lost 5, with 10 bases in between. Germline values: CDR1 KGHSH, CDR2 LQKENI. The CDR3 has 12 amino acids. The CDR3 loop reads CASSGTWETQYF. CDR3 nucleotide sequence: TGTGCCAGCTCCGGGACATGGGAGACCCAGTACTTC.

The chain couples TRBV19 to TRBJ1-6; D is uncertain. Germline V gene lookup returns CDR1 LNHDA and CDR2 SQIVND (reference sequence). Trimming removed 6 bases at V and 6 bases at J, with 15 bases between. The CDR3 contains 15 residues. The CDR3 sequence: CASSLIGPINSPLHF. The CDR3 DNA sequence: TGTGCCAGTAGCTTGATCGGACCGATTAATTCACCCCTCCACTTT.

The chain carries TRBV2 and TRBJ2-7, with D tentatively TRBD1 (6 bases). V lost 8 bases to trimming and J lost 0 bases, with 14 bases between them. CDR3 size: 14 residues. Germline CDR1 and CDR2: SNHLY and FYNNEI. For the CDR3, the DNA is TGTGCCAGCTTAACAGGGTCCAGCTCCTACGAGCAGTACTTC. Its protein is CASLTGSSSYEQYF.

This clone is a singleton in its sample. CDR3 protein: CASSFSASGETQYF. The CDR3 bases are TGTGCCAGCAGCTTCTCAGCATCCGGAGAGACCCAGTACTTC. The chain has TRBV11-2 and TRBJ2-5; no reliable D call. Trimming pared 3 bases from V and 4 bases from J, leaving 12 bases between. The CDR3 runs to 14 residues. Germline assignment: CDR1 SGHAT and CDR2 FQNNGV. The full variable domain, its missing parts supplied by reference TRBV11-2 and TRBJ2-5, is EAGVAQSPRYKIIEKRQSVAFWCNPISGHATLYWYQQILGQGPKLLIQFQNNGVVDDSQLPKDRFSAERLKGVDSTLKIQPAKLEDSAVYLCASSFSASGETQYFGPGTRLLVL.

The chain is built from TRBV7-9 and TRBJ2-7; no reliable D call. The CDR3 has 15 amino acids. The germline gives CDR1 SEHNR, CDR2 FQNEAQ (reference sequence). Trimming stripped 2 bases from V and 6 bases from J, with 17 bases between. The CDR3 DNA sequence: TGTGCCAGCAGCTTAAAATTGAGGAGTCCCCTCGAGCAGTACTTC. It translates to CASSLKLRSPLEQYF.